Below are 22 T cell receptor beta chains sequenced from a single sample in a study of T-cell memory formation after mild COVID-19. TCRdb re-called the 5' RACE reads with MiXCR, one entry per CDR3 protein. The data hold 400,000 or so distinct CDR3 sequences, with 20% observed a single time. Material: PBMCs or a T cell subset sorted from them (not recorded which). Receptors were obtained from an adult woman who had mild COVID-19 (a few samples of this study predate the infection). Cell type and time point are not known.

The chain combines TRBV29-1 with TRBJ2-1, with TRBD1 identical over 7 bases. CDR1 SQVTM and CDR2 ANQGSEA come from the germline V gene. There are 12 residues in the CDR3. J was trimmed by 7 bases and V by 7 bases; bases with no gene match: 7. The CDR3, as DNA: TGCAGCGGGAGACAGGGTCCGAATGAGCAGTTCTTC. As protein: CSGRQGPNEQFF.

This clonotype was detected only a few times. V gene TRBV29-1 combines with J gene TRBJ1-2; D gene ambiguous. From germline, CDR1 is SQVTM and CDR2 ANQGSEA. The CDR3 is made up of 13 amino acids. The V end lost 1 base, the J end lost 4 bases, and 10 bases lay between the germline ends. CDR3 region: CSVEGGRSYGYTF. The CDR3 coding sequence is TGCAGCGTTGAAGGAGGTCGGAGCTATGGCTACACCTTC.

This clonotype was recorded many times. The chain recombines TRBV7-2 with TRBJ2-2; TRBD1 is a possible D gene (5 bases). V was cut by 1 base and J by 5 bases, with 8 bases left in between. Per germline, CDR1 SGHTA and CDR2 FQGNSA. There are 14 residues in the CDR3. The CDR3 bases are TGTGCCAGCAGCTTAGGGCAGGGAACCGGGGAGCTGTTTTTT. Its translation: CASSLGQGTGELFF.

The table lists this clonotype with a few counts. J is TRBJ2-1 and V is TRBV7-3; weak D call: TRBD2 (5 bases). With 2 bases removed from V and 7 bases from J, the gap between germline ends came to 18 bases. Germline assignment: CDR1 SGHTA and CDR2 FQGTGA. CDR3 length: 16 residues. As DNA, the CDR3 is TGTGCCAGCAGCTTAGATGGGGTGCCCGGGGAGAATGAGCAGTTCTTC. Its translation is CASSLDGVPGENEQFF.

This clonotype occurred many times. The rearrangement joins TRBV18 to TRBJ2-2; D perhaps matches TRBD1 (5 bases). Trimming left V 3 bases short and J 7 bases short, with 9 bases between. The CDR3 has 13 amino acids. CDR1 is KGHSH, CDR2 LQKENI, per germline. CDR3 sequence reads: CASSPRQHGELFF. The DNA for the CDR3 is TGTGCCAGCTCACCTAGACAGCACGGGGAGCTGTTTTTT.

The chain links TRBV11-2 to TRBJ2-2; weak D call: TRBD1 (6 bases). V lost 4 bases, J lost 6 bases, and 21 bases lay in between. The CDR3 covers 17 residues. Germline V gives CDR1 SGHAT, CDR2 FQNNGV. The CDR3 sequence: CASSYGTFPEGAGELFF. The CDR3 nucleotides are TGTGCCAGCAGCTACGGGACATTTCCTGAAGGCGCCGGGGAGCTGTTTTTT.

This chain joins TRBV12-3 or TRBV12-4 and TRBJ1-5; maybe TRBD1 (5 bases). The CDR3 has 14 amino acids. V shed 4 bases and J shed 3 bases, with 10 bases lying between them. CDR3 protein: CASSWSGANQPQHF. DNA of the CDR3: TGTGCCAGCAGTTGGTCCGGGGCCAATCAGCCCCAGCATTTT.

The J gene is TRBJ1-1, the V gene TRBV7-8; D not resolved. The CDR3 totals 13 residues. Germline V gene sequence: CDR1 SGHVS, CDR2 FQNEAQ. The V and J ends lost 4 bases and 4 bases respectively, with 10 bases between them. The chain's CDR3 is CASSWRKATEAFF. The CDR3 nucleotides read TGTGCCAGCAGCTGGCGGAAGGCCACTGAAGCTTTCTTT.

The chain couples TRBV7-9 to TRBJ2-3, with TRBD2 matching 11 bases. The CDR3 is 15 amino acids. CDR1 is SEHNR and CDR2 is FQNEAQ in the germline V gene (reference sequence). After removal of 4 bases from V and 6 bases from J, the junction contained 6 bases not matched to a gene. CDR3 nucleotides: TGTGCCAGCAGCTCCATAGCGGGAGGGCCTGATACGCAGTATTTT. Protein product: CASSSIAGGPDTQYF. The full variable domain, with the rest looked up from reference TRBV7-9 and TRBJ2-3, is DTGVSQNPRHKITKRGQNVTFRCDPISEHNRLYWYRQTLGQGPEFLTYFQNEAQLEKSRLLSDRFSAERPKGSFSTLEIQRTEQGDSAMYLCASSSIAGGPDTQYFGPGTRLTVL.

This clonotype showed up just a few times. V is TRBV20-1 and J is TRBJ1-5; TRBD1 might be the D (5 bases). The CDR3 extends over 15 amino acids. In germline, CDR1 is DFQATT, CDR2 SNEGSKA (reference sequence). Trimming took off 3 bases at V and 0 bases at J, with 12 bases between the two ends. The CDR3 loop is CSASYGARSNQPQHF. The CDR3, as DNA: TGCAGTGCTAGCTATGGGGCGCGTAGCAATCAGCCCCAGCATTTT.

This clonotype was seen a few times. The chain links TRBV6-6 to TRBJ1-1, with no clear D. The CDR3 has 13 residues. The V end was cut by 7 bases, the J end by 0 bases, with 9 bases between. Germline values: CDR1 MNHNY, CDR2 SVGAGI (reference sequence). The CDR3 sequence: CASITALNTEAFF. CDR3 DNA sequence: TGTGCCAGCATAACGGCATTGAACACTGAAGCTTTCTTT.

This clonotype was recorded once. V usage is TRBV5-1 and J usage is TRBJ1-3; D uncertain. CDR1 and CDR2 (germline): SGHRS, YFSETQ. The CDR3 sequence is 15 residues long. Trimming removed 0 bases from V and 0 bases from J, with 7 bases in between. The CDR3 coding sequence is TGCGCCAGCAGCTTGGAACAGTTCTCTGGAAACACCATATATTTT. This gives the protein CASSLEQFSGNTIYF. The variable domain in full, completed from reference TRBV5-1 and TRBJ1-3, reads KAGVTQTPRYLIKTRGQQVTLSCSPISGHRSVSWYQQTPGQGLQFLFEYFSETQRNKGNFPGRFSGRQFSNSRSEMNVSTLELGDSALYLCASSLEQFSGNTIYFGEGSWLTVV.

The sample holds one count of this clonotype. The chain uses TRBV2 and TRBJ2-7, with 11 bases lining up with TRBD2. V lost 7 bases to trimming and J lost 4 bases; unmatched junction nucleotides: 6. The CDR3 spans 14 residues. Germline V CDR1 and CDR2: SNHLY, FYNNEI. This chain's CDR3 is CASISTSGGYEQYF. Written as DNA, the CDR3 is TGTGCCAGCATTAGCACTAGCGGGGGTTACGAGCAGTACTTC.

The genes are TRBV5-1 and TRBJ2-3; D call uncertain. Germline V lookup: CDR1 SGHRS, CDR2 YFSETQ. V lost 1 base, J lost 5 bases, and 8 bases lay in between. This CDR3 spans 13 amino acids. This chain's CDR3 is CASSLPPGDTQYF. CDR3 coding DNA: TGCGCCAGCAGCTTGCCTCCGGGAGATACGCAGTATTTT.

The CDR3 protein is CATSELPGQGGQETQYF. In DNA, the CDR3 is TGTGCCACCAGTGAGTTACCGGGACAGGGGGGCCAAGAGACCCAGTACTTC. V gene TRBV24-1 combines with J gene TRBJ2-5, with TRBD1 identical over 11 bases. Germline V gives CDR1 KGHDR, CDR2 SFDVKD. V lost 4 bases and J lost 1; bases outside the gene matches: 7. The CDR3 has 17 amino acids.

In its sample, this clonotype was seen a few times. The CDR3 reads CASSFPPQGTYGYTF. The CDR3 DNA reads TGTGCCAGCAGTTTCCCACCACAGGGGACCTATGGCTACACCTTC. The chain carries TRBV12-3 or TRBV12-4 and TRBJ1-2; the match to TRBD1 covers 7 bases. V lost 3 bases and J lost 4; bases outside the gene matches: 8. CDR3 length: 15 residues.

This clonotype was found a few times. The CDR3 bases are TGCGCCAGCAGCACCGGACTAGCGGGGGGGCGTTTAGTGAACACCGGGGAGCTGTTTTTT. Translated, it gives CASSTGLAGGRLVNTGELFF. The chain has TRBV5-1 and TRBJ2-2, with 15 nucleotides matching TRBD2. The CDR3 runs to 20 residues. The V and J ends lost 4 bases and 1 base, in that order; junction bases with no gene match: 11. CDR1 is SGHRS and CDR2 is YFSETQ in the germline V gene.

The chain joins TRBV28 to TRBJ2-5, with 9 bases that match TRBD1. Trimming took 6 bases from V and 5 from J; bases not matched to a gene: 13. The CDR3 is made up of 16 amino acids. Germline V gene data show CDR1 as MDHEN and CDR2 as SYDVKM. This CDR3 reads CASSPGQGMGIETQYF. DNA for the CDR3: TGTGCCAGCAGCCCTGGACAGGGGATGGGGATCGAGACCCAGTACTTC.

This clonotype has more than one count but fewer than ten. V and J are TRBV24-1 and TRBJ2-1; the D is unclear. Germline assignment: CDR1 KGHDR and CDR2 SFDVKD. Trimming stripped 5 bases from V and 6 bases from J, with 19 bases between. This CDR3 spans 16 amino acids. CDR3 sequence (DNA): TGTGCCACCAGTGTGACCGACGGCCCGCGTACCAATGAGCAGTTCTTC. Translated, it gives CATSVTDGPRTNEQFF.

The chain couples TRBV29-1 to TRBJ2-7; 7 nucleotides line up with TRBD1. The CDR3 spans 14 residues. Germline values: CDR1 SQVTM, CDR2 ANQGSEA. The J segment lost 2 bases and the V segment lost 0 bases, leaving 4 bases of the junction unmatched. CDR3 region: CSVEELGGTYEQYF. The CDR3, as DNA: TGCAGCGTTGAAGAATTAGGGGGCACCTACGAGCAGTACTTC.

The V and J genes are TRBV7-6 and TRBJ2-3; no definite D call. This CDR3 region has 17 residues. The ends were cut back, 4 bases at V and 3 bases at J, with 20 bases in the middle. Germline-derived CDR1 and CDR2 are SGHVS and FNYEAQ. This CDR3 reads CASSSPTLEDGTDTQYF. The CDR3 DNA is TGTGCCAGCAGCTCCCCCACCCTAGAGGATGGGACAGATACGCAGTATTTT.

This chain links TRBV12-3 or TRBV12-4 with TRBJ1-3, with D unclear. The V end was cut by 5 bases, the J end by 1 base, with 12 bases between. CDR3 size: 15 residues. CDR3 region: CASSPQVTSGNTIYF. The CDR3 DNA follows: TGTGCCAGCAGTCCTCAGGTTACATCTGGAAACACCATATATTTT.